The 12 T cell receptor beta chains reported below all come from one sample, sequenced in a study of cytomegalovirus exposure and HLA in healthy donors. The study ran its PCR with 60 Vbeta and 13 Jbeta primers. Generated by immunoSEQ multiplex PCR, the TCRdb table keeps only in-frame clones and is missing some. The sample consists of over 100,000 clones, around three quarters of them appearing once. The source material was PBMCs. These receptor sequences come from a man between 35 and 55 years old in good health and CMV-seropositive.

This chain links TRBV27 with TRBJ1-1, with 7 bases fitting TRBD1. Germline V gene lookup returns CDR1 MNHEY and CDR2 SMNVEV (reference sequence). The CDR3 contains 14 residues. V lost 10 bases and J lost 3; bases outside the gene matches: 11. This chain's CDR3 is CATRWARGDTEAFF. DNA of the CDR3: TGTGCCACCCGATGGGCCAGGGGGGACACTGAAGCTTTCTTT.

V is TRBV19 and J is TRBJ2-3; D might be TRBD1 (6 bases). Deletions cut 7 bases from V and 2 bases from J, with 10 bases between. The CDR3 consists of 13 residues. Germline CDR1 and CDR2: LNHDA and SQIVND (reference sequence). CDR3 protein: CASTRGPTDTQYF. CDR3 coding DNA: TGTGCCAGTACCAGGGGCCCCACAGATACGCAGTATTTT.

The V call is TRBV7-6, the J call TRBJ1-6; tentative D call: TRBD1 (5 bases). Per germline, CDR1 SGHVS and CDR2 FNYEAQ. Trimming shortened V by 2 bases and J by 2 bases, and 13 bases separated the two germline ends. The length of the CDR3 is 17 residues. CDR3 nucleotide sequence: TGTGCCAGCAGCTTATGGGGCAGGGAAGCCTATAATTCACCCCTCCACTTT. Protein: CASSLWGREAYNSPLHF.

The J gene is TRBJ2-1, the V gene TRBV9; D perhaps matches TRBD2 (5 bases). The CDR3 sequence is 14 residues long. V lost 3 bases and J lost 5, with 12 bases in between. CDR1 and CDR2 from the germline V gene are SGDLS and YYNGEE. The chain's CDR3 is CASSGVLVNNEQFF. CDR3 bases: TGTGCCAGCAGCGGCGTACTAGTAAACAATGAGCAGTTCTTC. Supplemented by reference TRBV9 and TRBJ2-1, the full variable domain reads DSGVTQTPKHLITATGQRVTLRCSPRSGDLSVYWYQQSLDQGLQFLIQYYNGEERAKGNILERFSAQQFPDLHSELNLSSLELGDSALYFCASSGVLVNNEQFFGPGTRLTVL.

The chain has TRBV7-2 and TRBJ2-4; the D is unclear. This CDR3 contains 13 residues. V gave up 5 bases and J gave up 9 bases, with 14 bases separating them. Germline lookup yields CDR1 SGHTA and CDR2 FQGNSA. CDR3 sequence reads: CASSPGPLAIQYF. The CDR3 DNA is TGTGCCAGCAGCCCTGGCCCCCTCGCCATTCAGTACTTC.

The genes are TRBV7-2 and TRBJ2-7, with TRBD1 matching 8 bases. The V segment lost 5 bases and the J segment 2 bases; nucleotides outside the gene matches: 11. Germline loops: CDR1 SGHTA, CDR2 FQGNSA. CDR3 length: 16 amino acids. The CDR3 here is CASSKTRDRNAYEQYF. The DNA for the CDR3 is TGTGCCAGCAGCAAGACCCGGGACAGGAATGCCTACGAGCAGTACTTC.

This clone occurred once. The rearrangement joins TRBV18 to TRBJ2-1; D gene unclear. In germline, CDR1 is KGHSH, CDR2 LQKENI. The CDR3 runs 13 residues. The V end was cut by 1 base, the J end by 8 bases, with 9 bases between. CDR3 in amino acids: CASSPLLRDEQFF. CDR3 coding DNA: TGTGCCAGCTCACCACTCTTACGGGATGAGCAGTTCTTC.

The CDR3, as DNA: TGTGCCAGCAGCTTAGGACTAACCTACGAGCAGTACTTC. Its translation: CASSLGLTYEQYF. The rearrangement uses TRBV11-2 and TRBJ2-7; maybe TRBD2 (5 bases). The V end was cut by 1 base, the J end by 2 bases, with 6 bases between. The length of the CDR3 is 13 residues. Germline lookup yields CDR1 SGHAT and CDR2 FQNNGV.

The rearrangement joins TRBV6-4 to TRBJ2-2; the match to TRBD2 covers 7 bases. The V and J ends lost 4 bases and 6 bases, in that order; junction bases with no gene match: 5. Germline CDR1 reads MRHNA; CDR2 reads SNTAGT. The CDR3 covers 14 residues. Written as DNA, the CDR3 is TGTGCCAGCAGTGCAAATCGGGGGGCCGGGGAGCTGTTTTTT. Translated, it gives CASSANRGAGELFF.

The chain recombines TRBV28 with TRBJ1-1; D is ambiguous. Germline lookup yields CDR1 MDHEN and CDR2 SYDVKM. CDR3 size: 14 residues. V was clipped by 8 bases and J by 4 bases, with 17 bases between them. The CDR3 protein is CASSLRGPSTEAFF. CDR3 DNA sequence: TGTGCCAGCTCCCTAAGAGGCCCGTCCACTGAAGCTTTCTTT. The entire variable domain, with the rest obtained from reference TRBV28 and TRBJ1-1, is as follows: DVKVTQSSRYLVKRTGEKVFLECVQDMDHENMFWYRQDPGLGLRLIYFSYDVKMKEKGDIPEGYSVSREKKERFSLILESASTNQTSMYLCASSLRGPSTEAFFGQGTRLTVV.

This clone turned up a few times. The J gene is TRBJ2-1, the V gene TRBV28, with 8 nucleotides matching TRBD1. V lost 11 bases and J lost 7; bases outside the gene matches: 7. The germline V gene has CDR1 MDHEN and CDR2 SYDVKM. The CDR3 has 12 residues. The CDR3 here is CACNRGSNEQFF. The CDR3 nucleotides are TGTGCCTGCAACAGGGGGTCGAATGAGCAGTTCTTC.

This rearrangement joins TRBV4-1 to TRBJ1-2; the match to TRBD1 covers 7 bases. This CDR3 has 14 residues. Germline CDR1 is MGHRA and CDR2 is YSYEKL. V gave up 0 bases and J gave up 8 bases; unmatched junction bases: 6. The CDR3 region has the DNA TGCGCCAGCAGCCAAGATCTGGCAGGGGGAGGCTACACCTTC. Translation: CASSQDLAGGGYTF.